The clone carrying this T cell receptor (beta chain) was seen once. These data originate in a study of control samples from healthy donors and cancer patients. V lost 0 bases to trimming and J lost 6 bases, with 13 bases between them. The CDR3 consists of 15 residues. Germline CDR1 reads SGHRS; CDR2 reads YFSETQ. Repertoires were generated with immunoSEQ multiplex PCR, while TCRdb's copy carries only in-frame clones and drops some. The table has 150,000 to 200,000 clones, around 89% seen once. The chain links TRBV5-1 to TRBJ1-3; D gene uncertain. The sequence was obtained from a woman in her forties or fifties in good health. The sequencing input was blood. The CDR3 region has the DNA TGCGCCAGCAGCTTGGACGGCAGTGAGGCAAACACCATATATTTT. Protein sequence: CASSLDGSEANTIYF.